There are a few counts of the clone carrying this T cell receptor (beta chain). Its antigen remains unknown. This entry comes from a study of response to subunit inactivated influenza vaccine. Study-wide results and caveats: Authors proposed each seasonal influenza vaccination draws in few new T cells.

The ends were cut back, 4 bases at V and 6 bases at J, with 11 bases in the middle. Per germline, CDR1 SGHRS and CDR2 YFSETQ. This CDR3 region has 13 residues. TCRdb processed the RT-PCR reads anew with MiXCR; each CDR3 protein has one entry. This repertoire shows about 700,000 distinct CDR3 sequences, 11% to 15% found once; its top ten account for around 7%. The material was PBMCs from blood, obtained around two weeks before vaccination. The chain recombines TRBV5-1 with TRBJ2-4, with a tentative D call TRBD1 (7 bases). This clonotype was obtained from a man between 45 and 60 years old who received an inactivated influenza vaccine. The CDR3 spells CASSAGQTNIQYF. In nucleotides, the CDR3 is TGCGCCAGCAGCGCGGGACAGACAAACATTCAGTACTTC.